The text below deals with one T cell receptor (beta chain). Two negative PCRs, clearance, or symptom resolution characterized the recovered Cohort 3 donors. Produced via immunoSEQ multiplex PCR; TCRdb's table is partial and in-frame only. The sample yields roughly 250,000 clones, over 75% seen once. This CDR3 region has 15 residues. CDR1 is MDHEN and CDR2 is SYDVKM in the germline V gene. V shed 6 bases and J 5 bases; nucleotides not matched to a gene: 6. This sample stems from a study of blood T cell repertoires in COVID-19. The sample taken for sequencing was PBMCs or T cells enriched from blood (not recorded which). J is TRBJ1-5 and V is TRBV28; 11 bases match TRBD1. This sequence originates from a woman aged 18-30 years who had recovered from COVID-19. The CDR3: CASRPGQGGYQPQHF. CDR3 DNA sequence: TGTGCCAGCAGGCCGGGACAGGGGGGGTATCAGCCCCAGCATTTT.